A selection of T cell receptor beta chains follows, all from one sample in a study of T cell repertoires in cytomegalovirus infection. TCRdb analysed the reads with MiXCR anew, one entry per CDR3 protein. This sample has roughly 81,000 distinct CDR3 sequences; less than 4.5% occur once, and the top ten carry 4.6%. Sequencing used PBMCs. These receptors were obtained from a human donor in good health (CMV status not recorded). Some clones in this sample may be carry-over from other donors' samples. The CDR3 runs from the conserved cysteine through the conserved F or W. The D gene is left open where the match is weak. Clone size is not always given. Where it is, it says once, few, many or a class for expanded clones.

cdr3_aa: CASSFQTGASSGANVLTF
cdr3_nt: TGTGCCAGCAGCTTCCAGACAGGGGCCAGCTCTGGGGCCAACGTCCTGACTTTC
j_call: TRBJ2-6
d_call: TRBD1
v_call: TRBV7-2
clone_size: many

cdr3_aa: CASSPYPEAEAFF
cdr3_nt: TGTGCCAGCAGCCCGTACCCTGAGGCTGAAGCTTTCTTT
j_call: TRBJ1-1
d_call: NA
v_call: TRBV7-2
clone_size: many

cdr3_aa: CASSPRIGQVRGISPLHF
cdr3_nt: TGTGCCAGCAGCCCTCGAATAGGACAGGTCAGGGGGATTTCGCCCCTCCACTTT
j_call: TRBJ1-6
d_call: TRBD1
v_call: TRBV7-6
clone_size: many

cdr3_aa: CASSATTRTAKNIQYF
cdr3_nt: TGTGCCAGCAGTGCCACGACTCGGACGGCCAAAAACATTCAGTACTTC
j_call: TRBJ2-4
d_call: NA
v_call: TRBV25-1
clone_size: many

cdr3_aa: CASSLYGGPYEQYF
cdr3_nt: TGTGCCAGCAGTTTATATGGAGGTCCCTACGAGCAGTACTTC
j_call: TRBJ2-7
d_call: NA
v_call: TRBV28
clone_size: many

cdr3_aa: CATSRQLGTSGSDTQYF
cdr3_nt: TGTGCCACTAGTCGCCAACTCGGGACTAGCGGGTCAGATACGCAGTATTTT
j_call: TRBJ2-3
d_call: TRBD2
v_call: TRBV19
clone_size: many

cdr3_aa: CASSLDSGNTIYF
cdr3_nt: TGTGCCAGCAGTCTGGACTCTGGAAACACCATATATTTT
j_call: TRBJ1-3
d_call: NA
v_call: TRBV6-1
clone_size: many

cdr3_aa: CASSPQVGTEAFF
cdr3_nt: TGTGCCAGCAGCCCCCAGGTGGGCACTGAAGCTTTCTTT
j_call: TRBJ1-1
d_call: NA
v_call: TRBV7-3
clone_size: many

cdr3_aa: CSAWDRDDGYTF
cdr3_nt: TGCAGTGCCTGGGACAGGGACGATGGCTACACCTTC
j_call: TRBJ1-2
d_call: TRBD1
v_call: TRBV20-1
clone_size: many

cdr3_aa: CSGGIVIMNTEAFF
cdr3_nt: TGCAGTGGGGGTATAGTGATCATGAACACTGAAGCTTTCTTT
j_call: TRBJ1-1
d_call: NA
v_call: TRBV20-1
clone_size: many

cdr3_aa: CSASAGVSNQPQHF
cdr3_nt: TGCAGTGCTAGTGCCGGGGTTAGCAATCAGCCCCAGCATTTT
j_call: TRBJ1-5
d_call: NA
v_call: TRBV20-1
clone_size: many

cdr3_aa: CASRGGLAGNTGELFF
cdr3_nt: TGTGCCAGCAGGGGTGGACTAGCGGGGAACACCGGGGAGCTGTTTTTT
j_call: TRBJ2-2
d_call: TRBD2
v_call: TRBV28
clone_size: many

cdr3_aa: CASSGLGQPQHF
cdr3_nt: TGTGCCAGCAGTGGGCTGGGTCAGCCCCAGCATTTT
j_call: TRBJ1-5
d_call: NA
v_call: TRBV28
clone_size: NA

cdr3_aa: CASSRGDRGRTEAFF
cdr3_nt: TGTGCCAGCAGCCGGGGGGACAGGGGGCGCACTGAAGCTTTCTTT
j_call: TRBJ1-1
d_call: TRBD1
v_call: TRBV7-2
clone_size: many

cdr3_aa: CASSQGQGAYGYTF
cdr3_nt: TGCGCCAGCAGCCAAGGACAGGGGGCCTATGGCTACACCTTC
j_call: TRBJ1-2
d_call: TRBD1
v_call: TRBV4-3
clone_size: many

cdr3_aa: CAISEALGAGRLSGELFF
cdr3_nt: TGTGCCATCAGTGAGGCCCTCGGGGCAGGGCGATTATCCGGGGAGCTGTTTTTT
j_call: TRBJ2-2
d_call: NA
v_call: TRBV10-3
clone_size: many

cdr3_aa: CASSLQEARTEAFF
cdr3_nt: TGTGCCAGCAGCTTACAAGAGGCCCGTACTGAAGCTTTCTTT
j_call: TRBJ1-1
d_call: NA
v_call: TRBV3-1
clone_size: many

cdr3_aa: CASSSGTENTEAFF
cdr3_nt: TGTGCCAGCAGTTCCGGGACAGAGAACACTGAAGCTTTCTTT
j_call: TRBJ1-1
d_call: TRBD1
v_call: TRBV28
clone_size: many

cdr3_aa: CASSPGWGKETQYF
cdr3_nt: TGTGCCAGCAGCCCAGGTTGGGGCAAAGAGACCCAGTACTTC
j_call: TRBJ2-5
d_call: NA
v_call: TRBV7-8
clone_size: many

cdr3_aa: CASSKQALGNSPLHF
cdr3_nt: TGTGCCAGCAGTAAACAGGCCCTAGGGAATTCACCCCTCCACTTT
j_call: TRBJ1-6
d_call: NA
v_call: TRBV27
clone_size: many

cdr3_aa: CASSFDGRFNTIYF
cdr3_nt: TGTGCCAGCAGCTTTGACGGAAGATTCAACACCATATATTTT
j_call: TRBJ1-3
d_call: NA
v_call: TRBV5-4
clone_size: many

cdr3_aa: CASSLTGFPDTQYF
cdr3_nt: TGTGCCAGCAGCTTGACAGGGTTCCCAGATACGCAGTATTTT
j_call: TRBJ2-3
d_call: TRBD1
v_call: TRBV7-2
clone_size: many

cdr3_aa: CASGTSRVGKTQYF
cdr3_nt: TGTGCCAGCGGTACAAGCAGGGTAGGGAAGACCCAGTACTTC
j_call: TRBJ2-5
d_call: NA
v_call: TRBV28
clone_size: many

cdr3_aa: CASSFPARPYEQYF
cdr3_nt: TGTGCCAGCAGTTTCCCCGCGAGACCCTACGAGCAGTACTTC
j_call: TRBJ2-7
d_call: NA
v_call: TRBV28
clone_size: many